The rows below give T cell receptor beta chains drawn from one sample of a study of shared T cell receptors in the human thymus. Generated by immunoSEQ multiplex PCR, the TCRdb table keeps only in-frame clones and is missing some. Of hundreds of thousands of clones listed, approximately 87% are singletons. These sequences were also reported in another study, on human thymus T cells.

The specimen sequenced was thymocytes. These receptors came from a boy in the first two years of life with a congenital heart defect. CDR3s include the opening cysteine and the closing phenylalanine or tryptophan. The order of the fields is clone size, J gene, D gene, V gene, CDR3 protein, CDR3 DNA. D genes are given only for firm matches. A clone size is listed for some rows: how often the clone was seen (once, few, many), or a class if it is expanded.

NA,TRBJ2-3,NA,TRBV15,CATSRAEGTDTQYF,TGTGCCACCAGCAGAGCGGAGGGGACAGATACGCAGTATTTT
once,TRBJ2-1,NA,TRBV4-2,CASSVIRGKVLNEQFF,TGTGCCAGCAGCGTTATTCGGGGAAAGGTTCTTAATGAGCAGTTCTTC
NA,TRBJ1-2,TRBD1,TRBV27,CASTSTGGYGYTF,TGTGCCAGCACCTCGACAGGGGGCTATGGCTACACCTTC
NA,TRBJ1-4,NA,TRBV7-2,CASSLGPNEKLFF,TGTGCCAGCAGCCTCGGTCCTAATGAAAAACTGTTTTTT
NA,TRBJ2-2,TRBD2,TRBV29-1,CSVEKGGLRLAGGTGELFF,TGCAGCGTTGAAAAGGGGGGATTGCGACTAGCGGGAGGTACCGGGGAGCTGTTTTTT
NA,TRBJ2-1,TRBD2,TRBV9,CASSVAGGTDNEQFF,TGTGCCAGCAGCGTAGCGGGAGGCACCGACAATGAGCAGTTCTTC
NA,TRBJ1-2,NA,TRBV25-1,CASSGQYREGYGYTF,TGTGCCAGCAGTGGGCAATACAGGGAAGGATATGGCTACACCTTC
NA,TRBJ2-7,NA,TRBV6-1,CASSEKSDSSYEQYF,TGTGCCAGCAGTGAAAAGTCGGACAGCTCCTACGAGCAGTACTTC
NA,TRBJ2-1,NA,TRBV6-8,CASLPLEKRVF,TGTGCCAGCCTCCCCCTAGAGAAGAGGGTCTTC
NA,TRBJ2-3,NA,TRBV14,CASPPGGRTDTQYF,TGTGCCAGCCCCCCAGGTGGGAGGACAGATACGCAGTATTTT
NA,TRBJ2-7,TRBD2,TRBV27,CASRDYSYEQYF,TGTGCCAGCCGGGACTACTCCTACGAGCAGTACTTC
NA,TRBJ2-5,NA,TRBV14,CASSQGYRALRTSQETQYF,TGTGCCAGCAGCCAAGGGTACAGGGCCCTCCGAACGAGCCAAGAGACCCAGTACTTC
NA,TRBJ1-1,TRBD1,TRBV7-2,CASSLSLRTGPTEAFF,TGTGCCAGCAGCTTATCCCTCAGGACAGGCCCCACTGAAGCTTTCTTT
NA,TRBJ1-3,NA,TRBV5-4,CASSLYLGAGGNTIYF,TGTGCCAGCAGCTTGTATCTGGGGGCGGGCGGAAACACCATATATTTT
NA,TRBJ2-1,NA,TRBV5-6,CASSFPGLLTPVNNEQFF,TGTGCCAGCAGCTTTCCGGGACTCTTGACTCCCGTTAACAATGAGCAGTTCTTC
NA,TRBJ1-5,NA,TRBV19,CASSSGRFQPQHF,TGTGCCAGTAGCTCAGGGAGGTTTCAGCCCCAGCATTTT
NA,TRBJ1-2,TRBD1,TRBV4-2,CASSQPTGENGYTF,TGTGCCAGCAGCCAACCGACAGGGGAGAATGGCTACACCTTC
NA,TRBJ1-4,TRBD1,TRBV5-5,CASSLGQGPVATNEKLFF,TGTGCCAGCAGCCTAGGACAGGGGCCAGTTGCAACTAATGAAAAACTGTTTTTT
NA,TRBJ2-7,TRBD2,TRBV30,CVGEVGLAGDGDEQYF,TGTGTGGGGGAGGTGGGACTAGCGGGAGATGGGGACGAGCAGTACTTC
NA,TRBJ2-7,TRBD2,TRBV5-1,CASSLGASGDSYEQYF,TGCGCCAGCAGCTTGGGGGCTAGCGGGGACTCCTACGAGCAGTACTTC
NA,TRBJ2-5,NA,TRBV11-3,CASSSPWQGKETQYF,TGTGCCAGCAGCTCCCCGTGGCAGGGGAAAGAGACCCAGTACTTC
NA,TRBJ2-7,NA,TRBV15,CATSRPPGTKNYEQYF,TGTGCCACCAGCAGGCCCCCCGGGACAAAAAACTACGAGCAGTACTTC
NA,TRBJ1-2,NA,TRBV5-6,CASSFGRNYGYTF,TGTGCCAGCAGCTTTGGGAGGAACTATGGCTACACCTTC
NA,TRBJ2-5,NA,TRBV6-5,CASSYDGETQYF,TGTGCCAGCAGTTACGACGGGGAGACCCAGTACTTC
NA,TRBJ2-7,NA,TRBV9,CASSPRTGALRGGEQYF,TGTGCCAGCAGCCCTCGGACAGGAGCGCTCCGGGGGGGGGAGCAGTACTTC
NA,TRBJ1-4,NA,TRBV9,CASSEGGRGHNEKLFF,TGTGCCAGCAGCGAGGGAGGTAGGGGCCATAATGAAAAACTGTTTTTT
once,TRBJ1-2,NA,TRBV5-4,CASSPQPPLLQGFYYGYTF,TGTGCCAGCAGCCCGCAGCCACCCCTCTTACAGGGTTTCTACTATGGCTACACCTTC
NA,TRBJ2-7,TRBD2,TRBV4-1,CASSQIRTSEKYEQYF,TGCGCCAGCAGCCAGATTCGGACTAGCGAGAAGTACGAGCAGTACTTC
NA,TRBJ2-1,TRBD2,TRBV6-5,CASSYRTSGDYNEQFF,TGTGCCAGCAGTTATCGTACTAGCGGGGATTACAATGAGCAGTTCTTC
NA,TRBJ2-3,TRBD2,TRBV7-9,CASSSERDPPHTQYF,TGTGCCAGCAGCTCCGAGCGGGACCCCCCCCATACGCAGTATTTT
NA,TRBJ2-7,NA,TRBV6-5,CASSYFAGPYEQYF,TGTGCCAGCAGTTACTTCGCGGGACCCTACGAGCAGTACTTC
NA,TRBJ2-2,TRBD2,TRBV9,CASSGSGRGNTGELFF,TGTGCCAGCAGCGGAAGCGGGAGGGGGAACACCGGGGAGCTGTTTTTT
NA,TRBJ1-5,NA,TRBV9,CASSASGGSNQPQHF,TGTGCCAGCAGCGCCTCGGGGGGTAGCAATCAGCCCCAGCATTTT
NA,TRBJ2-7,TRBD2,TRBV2,CASSESRTSGYEQYF,TGTGCCAGCAGTGAATCAAGGACTAGCGGCTACGAGCAGTACTTC
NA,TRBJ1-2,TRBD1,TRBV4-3,CASSQGPGTANYGYTF,TGCGCCAGCAGCCAAGGACCCGGGACAGCTAACTATGGCTACACCTTC
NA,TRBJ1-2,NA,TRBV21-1,CASSKEWRPNYGYTF,TGTGCCAGCAGCAAAGAGTGGAGACCCAACTATGGCTACACCTTC
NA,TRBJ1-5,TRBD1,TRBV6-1,CASSEVVGQGEDQPQHF,TGTGCCAGCAGTGAAGTCGTCGGACAGGGAGAGGATCAGCCCCAGCATTTT
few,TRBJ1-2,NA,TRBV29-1,CSVQAGQLHNYGYTF,TGCAGCGTACAGGCCGGACAGCTCCATAACTATGGCTACACCTTC
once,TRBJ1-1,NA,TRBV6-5,CASTSGGGTEAFF,TGTGCCAGCACCTCCGGGGGAGGGACTGAAGCTTTCTTT
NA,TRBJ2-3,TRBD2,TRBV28,CASSFLAAPDTQYF,TGTGCCAGCAGTTTCCTAGCGGCACCAGATACGCAGTATTTT
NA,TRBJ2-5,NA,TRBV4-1,CASSQGGALVETQYF,TGCGCCAGCAGCCAAGGCGGGGCGCTTGTGGAGACCCAGTACTTC
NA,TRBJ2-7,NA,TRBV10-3,CAISEEGENEQYF,TGTGCCATCAGTGAGGAGGGGGAGAACGAGCAGTACTTC
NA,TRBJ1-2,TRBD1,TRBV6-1,CASSVGQIGTGTNYGYTF,TGTGCCAGCAGTGTAGGTCAAATCGGGACAGGGACTAACTATGGCTACACCTTC
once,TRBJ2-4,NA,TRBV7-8,CASSLGQGGNIQYF,TGTGCCAGCAGCTTAGGGCAGGGTGGGAACATTCAGTACTTC
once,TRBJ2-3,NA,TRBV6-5,CASSSDYAPTDTQYF,TGTGCCAGCAGTTCCGACTACGCGCCCACAGATACGCAGTATTTT
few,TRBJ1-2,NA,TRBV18,CASSSKERSGYTF,TGTGCCAGCTCATCCAAGGAGCGGTCGGGCTACACCTTC
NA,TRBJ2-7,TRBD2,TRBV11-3,CATAHLAGGSSYEQYF,TGTGCCACCGCGCACCTAGCGGGAGGAAGCTCCTACGAGCAGTACTTC
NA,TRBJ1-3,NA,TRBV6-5,CASSLSGTHGNTIYF,TGTGCCAGCAGTTTGAGCGGGACTCATGGAAACACCATATATTTT
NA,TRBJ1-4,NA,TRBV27,CASSFLGGTNEKLFF,TGTGCCAGCAGTTTTTTGGGGGGGACTAATGAAAAACTGTTTTTT
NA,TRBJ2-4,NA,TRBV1,CTRSRGGRYF,TGCACCAGGAGCAGGGGAGGCCGGTACTTC
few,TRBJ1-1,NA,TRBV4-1,CASSQKPHRDTEAFF,TGCGCCAGCAGCCAAAAGCCCCACAGGGACACTGAAGCTTTCTTT
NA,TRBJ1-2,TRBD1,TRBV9,CASSVEGTANYGYTF,TGTGCCAGCAGCGTAGAGGGGACAGCTAACTATGGCTACACCTTC
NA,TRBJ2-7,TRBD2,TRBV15,CATSSPAGTRTYEQYF,TGTGCCACCAGCAGTCCCGCCGGGACTAGAACTTACGAGCAGTACTTC
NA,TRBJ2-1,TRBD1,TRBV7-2,CASSSGTGGAHHNEQFF,TGTGCCAGCAGCTCCGGGACAGGGGGCGCGCACCACAATGAGCAGTTCTTC
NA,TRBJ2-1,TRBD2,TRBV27,CASSPRLAGDPYNEQFF,TGTGCCAGCAGTCCCCGACTAGCGGGAGACCCCTACAATGAGCAGTTCTTC
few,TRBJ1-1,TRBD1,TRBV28,CASSSGQGGTEAFF,TGTGCCAGCAGTTCGGGACAGGGGGGGACTGAAGCTTTCTTT
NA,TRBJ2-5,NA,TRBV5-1,CASSSTGTYQETQYF,TGCGCCAGCTCATCGACCGGGACTTACCAAGAGACCCAGTACTTC
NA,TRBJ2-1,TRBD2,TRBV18,CASSPPRIAGSSYNEQFF,TGTGCCAGCTCACCACCGAGGATAGCGGGGAGCTCCTACAATGAGCAGTTCTTC
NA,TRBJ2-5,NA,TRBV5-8,CASRYFEETQYF,TGTGCCAGCAGGTATTTCGAGGAGACCCAGTACTTC